These T cell receptor beta chains were read from a single sample in a study of blood T cell repertoires in COVID-19. Clones were sequenced by immunoSEQ multiplex PCR, and TCRdb holds only the in-frame ones, with some missing. The sample has under 150,000 clones, roughly 90% seen once; the top ten hold about 4.6%. Input material: peripheral blood. Receptors originate from a man aged 60 to 69 with COVID-19, enrolled during active disease. Each CDR3 is given with its conserved first and last residue. The D gene is left open where the match is weak. Part of the rows lack a size; the others show once, few, many or a class for expanded clones.

V	D	J	size	CDR3	DNA
TRBV19	.	TRBJ1-1	.	CASSTDSSTEAFF	TGTGCCAGTAGTACGGACAGTTCTACTGAAGCTTTCTTT
TRBV7-2	.	TRBJ1-3	.	CASSLQGPRSGNTIYF	TGTGCCAGCAGCTTACAGGGCCCTCGCTCTGGAAACACCATATATTTT
TRBV12-5	TRBD2	TRBJ2-1	.	CASGLVISWGETSDSNEQFF	TGTGCTAGTGGTTTGGTTATCTCTTGGGGTGAGACTAGCGATTCAAATGAGCAGTTCTTC
TRBV21-1	.	TRBJ2-1	.	CASSNFRDSRETSYGRKYNEQFF	TGTGCCAGCAGCAACTTCCGGGACTCAAGAGAAACGTCCTACGGGAGGAAATACAATGAGCAGTTCTTC
TRBV28	TRBD1	TRBJ1-5	.	CASSGGTGYSNQPQHF	TGTGCCAGCAGTGGGGGGACAGGTTATAGCAATCAGCCCCAGCATTTT
TRBV7-9	TRBD1	TRBJ2-7	.	CASSPSDRGTTYEQYF	TGTGCCAGCAGCCCCTCCGACAGGGGAACCACCTACGAGCAGTACTTC
TRBV10-2	TRBD1	TRBJ2-7	.	CASFQGQGSYEQYF	TGCGCCAGTTTTCAGGGACAGGGCTCCTACGAGCAGTACTTC
TRBV2	TRBD2	TRBJ2-5	.	CASRGAGGLVETQYF	TGTGCCAGCAGGGGAGCGGGAGGCCTAGTGGAGACCCAGTACTTC
TRBV19	.	TRBJ2-5	.	CASSITAAQETQYF	TGTGCCAGTAGTATAACAGCGGCTCAAGAGACCCAGTACTTC
TRBV4-3	TRBD2	TRBJ2-3	.	CASSQDGRLLAGGEDTQYF	TGCGCCAGCAGCCAAGATGGCAGGTTGCTAGCGGGAGGGGAAGATACGCAGTATTTT
TRBV7-2	TRBD1	TRBJ2-2	.	CASSSGTGGSTGELFF	TGTGCCAGCAGCTCCGGGACAGGGGGTTCCACCGGGGAGCTGTTTTTT
TRBV27	.	TRBJ2-2	.	CASSLFPSTGELFF	TGTGCCAGCAGTTTATTCCCTTCCACCGGGGAGCTGTTTTTT
TRBV6-2/TRBV6-3	TRBD2	TRBJ2-7	.	CASSYPSTGGSYEQYF	TGTGCCAGCAGTTACCCGTCGACGGGAGGGTCCTACGAGCAGTACTTC
TRBV5-4	TRBD1	TRBJ1-1	.	CASSPQGYPEAFF	TGTGCCAGCAGCCCACAGGGGTATCCTGAAGCTTTCTTT
TRBV27	.	TRBJ2-5	.	CASSSAAAGETQYF	TGTGCCAGCAGTTCAGCGGCGGCAGGAGAGACCCAGTACTTC
TRBV7-2	TRBD2	TRBJ2-1	.	CASSTSGRAYNEQFF	TGTGCCAGCAGCACAAGCGGGAGGGCCTACAATGAGCAGTTCTTC
TRBV5-1	TRBD2	TRBJ2-3	once	CASSQRGAYTDTQYF	TGCGCCAGCAGCCAGCGGGGGGCTTACACAGATACGCAGTATTTT
TRBV27	.	TRBJ2-5	.	CASSLTSRETQYF	TGTGCCAGCAGTTTAACTAGCAGGGAGACCCAGTACTTC
TRBV4-1	TRBD2	TRBJ2-1	.	CASSQKATSGQSSYNEQFF	TGCGCCAGCAGCCAAAAGGCTACTAGCGGTCAAAGCTCCTACAATGAGCAGTTCTTC
TRBV7-6	TRBD1	TRBJ1-2	.	CASSLGARQGSLYGYTF	TGTGCCAGCAGCTTAGGAGCCCGACAGGGAAGTTTGTATGGCTACACCTTC
TRBV9	.	TRBJ2-6	.	CAGSQKGAGANVLTF	TGTGCCGGCAGCCAAAAAGGGGCCGGGGCCAACGTCCTGACTTTC
TRBV11-2	.	TRBJ2-7	.	CASSLGPGRSEQYF	TGTGCCAGCAGCTTAGGTCCAGGGAGGTCCGAGCAGTACTTC
TRBV27	.	TRBJ2-3	.	CASGLPSTDTQYF	TGTGCCAGCGGACTCCCTAGCACAGATACGCAGTATTTT
TRBV12-5	TRBD1	TRBJ2-2	.	CASGLGQGNTGELFF	TGTGCTAGTGGTTTGGGACAGGGGAACACCGGGGAGCTGTTTTTT
TRBV11-2	.	TRBJ1-2	.	CASSLQQGNSFYGYTF	TGTGCCAGCAGCCTCCAACAGGGTAACTCTTTCTATGGCTACACCTTC
TRBV4-3	.	TRBJ2-7	.	CASSQAEEYEQYF	TGCGCCAGCAGCCAAGCGGAGGAGTACGAGCAGTACTTC
TRBV9	TRBD1	TRBJ1-5	.	CASSVGDSNQPQHF	TGTGCCAGCAGCGTAGGGGACAGTAATCAGCCCCAGCATTTT
TRBV7-6	.	TRBJ2-1	.	CASSSDNEQFF	TGTGCCAGCAGCTCGGACAATGAGCAGTTCTTC
TRBV13	.	TRBJ1-1	once	CASSSTGKTEAFF	TGTGCCAGCAGCTCTACAGGGAAGACTGAAGCTTTCTTT
TRBV7-4	TRBD2	TRBJ2-3	once	CASSLGGLAGGSTDTQYF	TGTGCCAGCAGCTTAGGAGGACTAGCGGGAGGAAGTACAGATACGCAGTATTTT
TRBV7-8	TRBD2	TRBJ2-1	.	CASSSSSGTYNEQFF	TGTGCCAGCAGCTCCTCTAGCGGTACCTACAATGAGCAGTTCTTC
TRBV20-1	.	TRBJ2-1	once	CSASTGGSYNEQFF	TGCAGTGCTAGTACCGGGGGCTCCTACAATGAGCAGTTCTTC
TRBV4-1	TRBD2	TRBJ2-5	.	CASSQGGGERIETQYF	TGCGCCAGCAGCCAAGGTGGGGGGGAGCGCATAGAGACCCAGTACTTC
TRBV6-5	.	TRBJ1-2	.	CASSLLSTSRGAMAF	TGTGCCAGCAGTCTCCTCTCAACTTCCAGGGGCGCCATGGCCTTC
TRBV28	.	TRBJ2-7	.	CASSFPPSYEQYF	TGTGCCAGCAGTTTTCCCCCTTCCTACGAGCAGTACTTC
TRBV19	TRBD1	TRBJ1-4	.	CASSPRGRRDEKLFF	TGTGCCAGTAGTCCAAGGGGGCGCCGAGATGAAAAACTGTTTTTT
TRBV7-2	.	TRBJ2-5	.	CASSFSSETQYF	TGTGCCAGCAGCTTTTCCTCGGAGACCCAGTACTTC
TRBV27	TRBD1	TRBJ2-7	.	CASSGTGFSYEQYF	TGTGCCAGCAGCGGGACAGGCTTTTCCTACGAGCAGTACTTC
TRBV2	TRBD2	TRBJ2-3	.	CASNGLADTQYF	TGTGCCAGCAACGGACTAGCCGATACGCAGTATTTT
TRBV19	TRBD2	TRBJ2-7	.	CASSMATSGLSYEQYF	TGTGCCAGCAGTATGGCGACTAGCGGCCTATCCTACGAGCAGTACTTC
TRBV6-4	TRBD1	TRBJ2-3	.	CASSTGGGDTQYF	TGTGCCAGCAGTACAGGGGGCGGAGATACGCAGTATTTT
TRBV5-1	.	TRBJ2-7	.	CASSLASSYEQYF	TGCGCCAGCAGCTTGGCTAGTTCCTACGAGCAGTACTTC
TRBV6-5	.	TRBJ1-1	.	CASRIQGGTEAFF	TGTGCCAGCAGGATACAGGGAGGGACTGAAGCTTTCTTT
TRBV28	.	TRBJ2-2	.	CASSYREIGELFF	TGTGCCAGCAGTTACAGGGAGATCGGGGAGCTGTTTTTT
TRBV5-1	TRBD1	TRBJ2-3	.	CASSLDQGARTDTQYF	TGCGCCAGCAGCTTGGACCAGGGGGCTCGCACAGATACGCAGTATTTT
TRBV18	TRBD2	TRBJ2-3	.	CASSPGSSGATDTQYF	TGTGCCAGCTCACCTGGGTCTAGCGGGGCAACAGATACGCAGTATTTT
TRBV20-1	.	TRBJ2-3	.	CSATPGDTQYF	TGCAGTGCTACCCCCGGGGATACGCAGTATTTT